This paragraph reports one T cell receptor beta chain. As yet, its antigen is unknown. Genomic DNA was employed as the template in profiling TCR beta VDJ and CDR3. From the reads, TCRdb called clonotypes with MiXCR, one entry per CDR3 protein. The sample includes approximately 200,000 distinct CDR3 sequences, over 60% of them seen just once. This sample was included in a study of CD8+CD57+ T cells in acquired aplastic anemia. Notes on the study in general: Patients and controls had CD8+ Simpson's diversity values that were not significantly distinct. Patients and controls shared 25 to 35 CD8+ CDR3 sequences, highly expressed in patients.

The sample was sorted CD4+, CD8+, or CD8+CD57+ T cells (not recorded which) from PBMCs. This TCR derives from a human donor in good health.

This chain's CDR3 is CASNQGEDGYTF. CDR3 DNA sequence: TGTGCCAGCAATCAGGGCGAAGATGGCTACACCTTC. V usage is TRBV2 and J usage is TRBJ1-2, with D possibly matching TRBD1 (5 bases). The CDR3 is made up of 12 amino acids. V lost 7 bases and J lost 6, with 12 bases in between. Germline V gene sequence: CDR1 SNHLY, CDR2 FYNNEI. Full variable domain (rest looked up from reference TRBV2 and TRBJ1-2): EPEVTQTPSHQVTQMGQEVILRCVPISNHLYFYWYRQILGQKVEFLVSFYNNEISEKSEIFDDQFSVERPDGSNFTLKIRSTKLEDSAMYFCASNQGEDGYTFGSGTRLTVV.